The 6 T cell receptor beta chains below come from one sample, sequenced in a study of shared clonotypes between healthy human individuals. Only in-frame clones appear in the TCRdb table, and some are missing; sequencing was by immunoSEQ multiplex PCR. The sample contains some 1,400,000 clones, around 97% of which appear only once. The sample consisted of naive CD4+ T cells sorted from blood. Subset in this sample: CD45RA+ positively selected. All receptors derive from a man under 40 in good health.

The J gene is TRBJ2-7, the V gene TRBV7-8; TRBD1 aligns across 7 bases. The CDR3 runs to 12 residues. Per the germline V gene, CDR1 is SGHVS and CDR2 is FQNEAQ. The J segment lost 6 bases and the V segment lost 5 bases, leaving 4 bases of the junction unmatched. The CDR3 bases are TGTGCCAGCAGCGCGACAGGGTTCGAGCAGTACTTC. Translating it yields CASSATGFEQYF.

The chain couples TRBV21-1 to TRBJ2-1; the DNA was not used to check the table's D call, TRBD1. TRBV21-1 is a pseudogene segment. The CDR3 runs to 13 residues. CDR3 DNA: TGTGCCAGCAGCAAAGAGATCCAGAATGAGCAGTTCTTC. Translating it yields CASSKEIQNEQFF.

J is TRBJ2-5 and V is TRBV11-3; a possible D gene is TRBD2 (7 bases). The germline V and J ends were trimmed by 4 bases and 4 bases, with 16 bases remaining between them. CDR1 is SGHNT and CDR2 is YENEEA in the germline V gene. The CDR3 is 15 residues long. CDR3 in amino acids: CASSSPEGGSETQYF. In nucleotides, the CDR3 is TGTGCCAGCAGCTCCCCGGAGGGGGGGTCAGAGACCCAGTACTTC.

The chain's CDR3 is CAWSSGQVRSYEQYF. In nucleotides, the CDR3 is TGTGCCTGGAGTAGCGGGCAGGTCCGCTCCTACGAGCAGTACTTC. The chain links TRBV30 to TRBJ2-7; perhaps TRBD2 as D (6 bases). The V gene's germline CDR1 is GTSNPN and CDR2 SVGIG (reference sequence). V was clipped by 2 bases and J by 0 bases, with 14 bases between them. CDR3 length: 15 residues. Full variable domain (missing parts from reference TRBV30 and TRBJ2-7): SQTIHQWPATLVQPVGSPLSLECTVEGTSNPNLYWYRQAAGRGLQLLFYSVGIGQISSEVPQNLSASRPQDRQFILSSKKLLLSDSGFYLCAWSSGQVRSYEQYFGPGTRLTVT.

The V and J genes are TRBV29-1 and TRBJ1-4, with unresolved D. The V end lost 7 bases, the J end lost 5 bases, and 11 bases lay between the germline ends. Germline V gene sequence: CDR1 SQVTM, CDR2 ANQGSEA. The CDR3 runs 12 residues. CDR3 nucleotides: TGCAGCGCTGCTAGAGTAAATGAAAAACTGTTTTTT. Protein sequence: CSAARVNEKLFF.

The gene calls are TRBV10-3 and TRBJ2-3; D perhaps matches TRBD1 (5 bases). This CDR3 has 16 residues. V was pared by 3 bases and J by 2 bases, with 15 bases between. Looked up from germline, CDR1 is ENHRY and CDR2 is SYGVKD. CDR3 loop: CAISDGARVSTDTQYF. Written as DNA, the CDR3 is TGTGCCATCAGTGATGGGGCCAGGGTCTCCACAGATACGCAGTATTTT.